The clone carrying this T cell receptor (beta chain) showed up many times. Its specificity is not known. This entry belongs to a study of T cells after yellow fever vaccination. Study-wide context: SMART-Seq v4 Ultra Low Input prepared libraries from low-cell fractions.

Study-level findings and limits: Subsequent booster samples again held most clones from primary vaccination (nearly 98% CD4, about 86% CD8). Although most clonotypes did not, a small share appeared in both CD4 and CD8 compartments.

TCR cDNA, made by 5'RACE template switching, carried an added universal primer site and UMIs. In TCRdb, the 5' RACE reads were re-called with MiXCR into one record per CDR3 protein. The table has 300,000 or so distinct CDR3 sequences, roughly 6.8% seen once. This CDR3 has 15 residues. The V gene lost 0 bases and the J gene lost 1 base, with 9 bases spanning the gap. Germline V gene sequence: CDR1 MGHDK, CDR2 SYGVNS. The receptor comes from a man aged 18 to 30 who received the YFV17D yellow fever vaccine. The sequencing here drew on PBMCs, taken more than 35 days after the first yellow fever vaccination. The V call is TRBV25-1, the J call TRBJ1-1; D unclear. The CDR3 loop is CASSEYDKGNTEAFF. The CDR3 coding sequence is TGTGCCAGCAGTGAATATGATAAGGGGAACACTGAAGCTTTCTTT.